The 13 T cell receptor beta chains given below trace back to one sample, sequenced in a study of CD8 T cells in ankylosing spondylitis. General observations from the study: Seemingly characteristic of ankylosing spondylitis blood was a TCR beta motif consisting of fewer than 10 highly homologous variants.

Antigens for these TCRs are unknown. TCRdb reanalysed the 5' RACE reads using MiXCR and keeps one entry per CDR3 protein. The sample yields 330,000 or so distinct CDR3 sequences, around 8% seen once. Sequenced material: blood, either unsorted or a sorted T cell fraction (not recorded which). The receptors were sampled from a male donor with ankylosing spondylitis.

This clonotype was seen a few times. The chain carries TRBV7-2 and TRBJ1-5; possibly TRBD1 for D (6 bases). V dropped 4 bases and J dropped 2 bases, with 12 bases sitting between them. From germline, CDR1 is SGHTA and CDR2 FQGNSA. This CDR3 has 15 residues. The CDR3 coding sequence is TGTGCCAGCAGCTCGGCGAAGGGGGGCAATCAGCCCCAGCATTTT. Translation: CASSSAKGGNQPQHF.

In this sample, this clonotype turned up once. This chain links TRBV9 with TRBJ1-6; 8 bases are a match to TRBD1. V shed 3 bases and J 7 bases; nucleotides not matched to a gene: 3. Germline CDR1 reads SGDLS; CDR2 reads YYNGEE. The CDR3 covers 14 residues. CDR3 bases: TGTGCCAGCAGCGCTCGGACAGGGAATTCACCCCTCCACTTT. This sequence encodes CASSARTGNSPLHF.

V gene TRBV2 combines with J gene TRBJ2-1, with D perhaps matching TRBD2 (5 bases). This CDR3 has 16 amino acids. V lost 4 bases and J lost 4, with 17 bases in between. In germline, CDR1 is SNHLY, CDR2 FYNNEI. The CDR3 bases are TGTGCCAGCAGTGGAGTGGTCAGCGGCTCATACAATGAGCAGTTCTTC. Amino acid sequence: CASSGVVSGSYNEQFF.

This clonotype has more than one count but fewer than ten. The chain couples TRBV2 to TRBJ2-2; D could derive from TRBD1 or TRBD2 (5 bases each). The V gene lost 8 bases and the J gene lost 6 bases, with 10 bases spanning the gap. This CDR3 is built from 12 residues. The germline V gene encodes CDR1 SNHLY and CDR2 FYNNEI. CDR3 in amino acids: CASALGAGELFF. CDR3 nucleotide sequence: TGTGCCAGCGCGTTGGGGGCCGGGGAGCTGTTTTTT.

The chain employs TRBV12-3 or TRBV12-4 and TRBJ1-5; TRBD1 is a possible D gene (6 bases). The CDR3 extends over 14 amino acids. V dropped 3 bases and J dropped 5 bases, with 11 bases sitting between them. The CDR3 loop reads CASSLADRDQPQHF. The CDR3 coding sequence is TGTGCCAGCAGTTTGGCGGACAGAGATCAGCCCCAGCATTTT.

The sample holds many counts of this clonotype. The CDR3 protein is CASSMGSTNYEQYF. DNA of the CDR3: TGTGCCAGTAGTATGGGCTCTACCAACTACGAGCAGTACTTC. V and J are TRBV19 and TRBJ2-7; D is ambiguous. CDR1 LNHDA and CDR2 SQIVND come from the germline V gene (reference sequence). CDR3 length: 14 amino acids. Deletions cut 3 bases from V and 3 bases from J, with 12 bases between.

J is TRBJ2-2 and V is TRBV12-3 or TRBV12-4; D might be TRBD1 (5 bases). The length of the CDR3 is 14 residues. V was trimmed by 8 bases and J by 4 bases, leaving 14 bases between them. The DNA of the CDR3 is TGTGCCAGCGGGGCCGCCCCGATCACCGGGGAGCTGTTTTTT. Translated, it gives CASGAAPITGELFF.

The rearrangement links TRBV5-1 to TRBJ2-1; a weak D match, TRBD1 (6 bases). CDR3 length: 14 amino acids. V was shortened by 5 bases and J by 3 bases, with 12 bases between the two germline ends. Germline values: CDR1 SGHRS, CDR2 YFSETQ. The CDR3 spells CASSPTTGYNEQFF. CDR3 nucleotide sequence: TGCGCCAGCAGTCCAACGACAGGCTACAATGAGCAGTTCTTC. The full variable domain, completed using reference TRBV5-1 and TRBJ2-1, is KAGVTQTPRYLIKTRGQQVTLSCSPISGHRSVSWYQQTPGQGLQFLFEYFSETQRNKGNFPGRFSGRQFSNSRSEMNVSTLELGDSALYLCASSPTTGYNEQFFGPGTRLTVL.

This clonotype was seen only a few times. The chain employs TRBV12-3 or TRBV12-4 and TRBJ1-2, with D hard to call. Trimming removed 5 bases at V and 2 bases at J, with 6 bases between. The CDR3 contains 12 residues. Here the CDR3 DNA reads TGTGCCAGCAGTCCAACGAACTATGGCTACACCTTC. This encodes CASSPTNYGYTF.

This clonotype was picked up a small number of times. V usage is TRBV4-3 and J usage is TRBJ2-2; 13 bases fit TRBD2. The J segment lost 6 bases and the V segment lost 4 bases, leaving 8 bases of the junction unmatched. Looked up from germline, CDR1 is LGHNA and CDR2 is YSLEER. This CDR3 contains 17 residues. CDR3 in amino acids: CASSRRTSGSDAGELFF. CDR3 DNA sequence: TGCGCCAGCAGCCGACGGACTAGCGGGAGCGATGCCGGGGAGCTGTTTTTT.

The chain carries TRBV5-5 and TRBJ1-2; D call uncertain. Germline CDR1 reads SGHKS; CDR2 reads YYEKEE (reference sequence). CDR3 length equals 14 residues. V lost 4 bases and J lost 3, with 13 bases in between. The CDR3 bases are TGTGCCAGCAGCACCATCGACGGGTACTATGGCTACACCTTC. Its protein product is CASSTIDGYYGYTF.

This clonotype was observed a few times. The chain recombines TRBV4-3 with TRBJ2-7; TRBD2 agrees at 13 bases. The trim removed 5 bases at V and 3 bases at J, leaving 7 bases unmatched. Germline loops: CDR1 LGHNA, CDR2 YSLEER. The CDR3 covers 16 residues. The CDR3 DNA sequence: TGCGCCAGCAGCAAGTTACTAGCGGGAGGGCACTACGAGCAGTACTTC. This codes for CASSKLLAGGHYEQYF.

This clonotype was detected only a few times. J is TRBJ2-7 and V is TRBV11-2; 9 bases fit TRBD2. The CDR3 contains 15 residues. Looked up from germline, CDR1 is SGHAT and CDR2 is FQNNGV. The trim removed 5 bases at V and 2 bases at J, leaving 7 bases unmatched. The CDR3 here is CASSPLAGSTYEQYF. In nucleotides, the CDR3 is TGTGCCAGCAGCCCTCTAGCGGGAAGTACCTACGAGCAGTACTTC.